This T cell receptor beta chain is from a study of monozygotic twins with inflammatory bowel disease. The study's findings and limits: Immunosuppressive treatments were not uniform, and this may have added variability to patient repertoires. Among IBD patients, fewer clonotypes were shared with others than among healthy twins, especially with disease activity.

TCRdb reprocessed the 5' RACE reads and stores each CDR3 protein as one record, lacking DNA. The table counts approximately 120,000 distinct CDR3 sequences; around 11% lies in the top ten. The CDR3 loop spans 17 amino acids. Notes on this clonotype: Its antigen is unidentified.

The chain carries TRBV12-3 or TRBV12-4 and TRBJ1-5. The source material was blood. This TCR derives from a human donor with ulcerative colitis or Crohn's disease, or a healthy co-twin of an affected twin (not recorded which). CDR3 protein: CASSLATAVHSNQPQHF.